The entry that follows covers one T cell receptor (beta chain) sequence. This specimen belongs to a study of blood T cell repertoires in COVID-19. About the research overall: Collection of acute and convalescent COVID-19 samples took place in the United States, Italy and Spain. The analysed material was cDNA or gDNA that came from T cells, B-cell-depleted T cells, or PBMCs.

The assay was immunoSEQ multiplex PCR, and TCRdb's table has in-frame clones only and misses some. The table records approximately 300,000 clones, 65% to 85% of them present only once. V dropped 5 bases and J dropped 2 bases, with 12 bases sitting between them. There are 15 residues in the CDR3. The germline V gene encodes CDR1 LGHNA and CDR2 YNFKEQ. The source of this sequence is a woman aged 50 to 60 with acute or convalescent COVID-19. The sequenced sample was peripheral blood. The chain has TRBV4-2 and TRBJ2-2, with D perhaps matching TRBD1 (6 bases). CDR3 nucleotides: TGTGCCAGCAGCTACCGGGACACCAACACCGGGGAGCTGTTTTTT. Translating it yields CASSYRDTNTGELFF.